This record covers a single T cell receptor (beta chain). Its antigen is currently unknown. These data belong to a study of graft-versus-host responses after intestinal transplantation. Only in-frame clones appear in the TCRdb table, and some are missing; sequencing was by immunoSEQ multiplex PCR. Counted here are 89,000 or so clones, around 84% occurring once; the ten biggest clones make up 0.75% to 0.85%. Regarding the study as a whole: Recipient marrow contained GvH clones, some of which appeared first in ileum or blood.

Per germline, CDR1 SEHNR and CDR2 FQNEAQ (reference sequence). CDR3 length: 13 residues. J was trimmed by 3 bases and V by 8 bases; bases with no gene match: 7. J is TRBJ2-7 and V is TRBV7-9; 7 bases match TRBD1. This TCR derives from a human donor who received an intestinal transplant. The starting material was unstimulated CD4+ T cells sorted from spleen or lymph node cells, obtained before intestinal transplant. The CDR3 loop reads CASGRDRFYEQYF. The CDR3 DNA follows: TGTGCCAGCGGCCGGGACAGATTCTACGAGCAGTACTTC. Together with reference TRBV7-9 and TRBJ2-7, the CDR3 gives the full variable domain: DTGVSQNPRHKITKRGQNVTFRCDPISEHNRLYWYRQTLGQGPEFLTYFQNEAQLEKSRLLSDRFSAERPKGSFSTLEIQRTEQGDSAMYLCASGRDRFYEQYFGPGTRLTVT.